This T cell receptor beta chain stems from a study of shared clonotypes between healthy human individuals. Overall study findings and caveats: Clonotype sharing across a few donors was observed for 4.5% to 6.5% of naive CD4 clonotypes.

With regard to this clone: Its cognate antigen is unknown.

Free of recent acute infections or vaccinations, the donors were healthy HIV-negative adults. Only Caucasian adults living in Nashville, Tennessee made up the donor group. CDR3 length: 16 residues. V lost 6 bases to trimming and J lost 0 bases; unmatched junction nucleotides: 3. Germline V gives CDR1 LNHDA, CDR2 SQIVND (reference sequence). Sorted-subset replicate PCR reactions were performed with around 200 ng DNA, corresponding to tens of thousands of T cell genomes. The table came from immunoSEQ multiplex PCR; TCRdb's copy has only in-frame clones and leaves some out. The sample has roughly 2,300,000 clones, 80% to 95% seen once.

The source material was naive CD4+ T cells from PBMCs. Specified subset: CD45RA+ positively selected. The clonotype was recovered from a man aged 18-30 years in good health. Some clones in this sample may be carry-over from other donors' samples. The chain recombines TRBV19 with TRBJ2-3; 13 bases are a match to TRBD2. The DNA for the CDR3 is TGTGCCAGTAGCAAACTAGCGGGAGGGAGCACAGATACGCAGTATTTT. This gives the protein CASSKLAGGSTDTQYF.